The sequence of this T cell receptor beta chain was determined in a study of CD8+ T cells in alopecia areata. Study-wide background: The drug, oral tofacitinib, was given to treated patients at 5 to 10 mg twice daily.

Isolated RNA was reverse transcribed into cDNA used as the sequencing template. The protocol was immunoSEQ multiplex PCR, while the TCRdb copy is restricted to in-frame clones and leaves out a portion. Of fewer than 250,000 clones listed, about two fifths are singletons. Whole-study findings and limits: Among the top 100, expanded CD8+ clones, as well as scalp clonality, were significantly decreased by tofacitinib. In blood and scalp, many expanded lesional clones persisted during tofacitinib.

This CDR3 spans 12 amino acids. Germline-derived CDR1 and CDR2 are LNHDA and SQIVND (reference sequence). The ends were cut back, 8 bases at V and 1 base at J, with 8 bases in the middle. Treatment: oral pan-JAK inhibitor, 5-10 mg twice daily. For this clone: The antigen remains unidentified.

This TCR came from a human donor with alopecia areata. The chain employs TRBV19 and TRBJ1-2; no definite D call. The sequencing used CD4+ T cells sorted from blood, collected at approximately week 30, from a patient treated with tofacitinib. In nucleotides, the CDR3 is TGTGCCAGTCAACGGATTAACTATGGCTACACCTTC. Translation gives CASQRINYGYTF.